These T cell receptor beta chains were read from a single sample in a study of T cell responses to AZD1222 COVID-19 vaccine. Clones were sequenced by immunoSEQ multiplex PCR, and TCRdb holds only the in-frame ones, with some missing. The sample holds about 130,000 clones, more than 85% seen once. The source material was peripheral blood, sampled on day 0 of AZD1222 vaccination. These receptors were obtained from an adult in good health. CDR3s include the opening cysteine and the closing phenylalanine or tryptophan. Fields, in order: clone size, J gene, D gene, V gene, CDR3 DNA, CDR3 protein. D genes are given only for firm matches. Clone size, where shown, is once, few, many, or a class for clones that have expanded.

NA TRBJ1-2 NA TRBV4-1 TGCGCCAGCAGCCACATGGACCGAAACTATGGCTACACCTTC CASSHMDRNYGYTF
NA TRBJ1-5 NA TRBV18 TGTGCCAGCTCAACCACCGGGGGGTCGGATAGCAATCAGCCCCAGCATTTT CASSTTGGSDSNQPQHF
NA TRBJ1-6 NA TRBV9 TGTGCCAGCAGCCCGTACCCTGATTATAGAGGTTCACCCCTCCACTTT CASSPYPDYRGSPLHF
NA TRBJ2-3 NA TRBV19 TGTGCCAGTAGTCTGCCTAGCACAGATACGCAGTATTTT CASSLPSTDTQYF
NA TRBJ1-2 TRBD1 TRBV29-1 TGCAGCGTCGGGAGAGGGGACAGAGTTCGTGGCTACACCTTC CSVGRGDRVRGYTF
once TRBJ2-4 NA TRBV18 TGTGCCAGCTCACCACCTGGGACAGCCAAAAACATTCAGTACTTC CASSPPGTAKNIQYF
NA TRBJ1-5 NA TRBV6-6 TGTGCCAGCAGTTCCGGGACAAATCAGCCCCAGCATTTT CASSSGTNQPQHF
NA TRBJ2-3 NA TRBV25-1 TGTGCCAGCAGTGAGCTGTACAGCACAGATACGCAGTATTTT CASSELYSTDTQYF
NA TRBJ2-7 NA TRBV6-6 TGTGCCAGCAGTCAACTAGCCGACGAGCAGTACTTC CASSQLADEQYF
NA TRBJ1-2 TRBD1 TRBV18 TGTGCCAGCTCACCTTCGACAGGGGACGGGTATGGCTACACCTTC CASSPSTGDGYGYTF
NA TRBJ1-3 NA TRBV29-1 TGCAGCGTTGAAAGGAAAGGCACTGGAAACACCATATATTTT CSVERKGTGNTIYF
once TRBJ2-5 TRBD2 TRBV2 TGTGCCAGCAGGACGGGACTAGCGGAGACCCAGTACTTC CASRTGLAETQYF
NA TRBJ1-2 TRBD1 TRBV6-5 TGTGCCAGCAAAGGGACAGGGGGGCTCTATGGCTACACCTTC CASKGTGGLYGYTF
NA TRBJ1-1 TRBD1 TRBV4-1 TGCGCCAGCAGCTCCCCGGGACAGGGCACTGAAGCTTTCTTT CASSSPGQGTEAFF
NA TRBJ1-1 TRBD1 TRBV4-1 TGCGCCAGCAGCCAAGCCGGGACAGGGAGGGCTGAAGCTTTCTTT CASSQAGTGRAEAFF
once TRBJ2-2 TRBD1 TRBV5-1 TGCGCCAGCAGTCGCGAGGGGGCGGCCGGGGAGCTGTTTTTT CASSREGAAGELFF
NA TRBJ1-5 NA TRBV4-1 TGCGCCAGCAGCCAAGGGCCCCCGAGGGGTTTGCGCAATCAGCCCCAGCATTTT CASSQGPPRGLRNQPQHF
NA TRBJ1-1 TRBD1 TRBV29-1 TGCAGCGTTGAGACCCGGGACAGGGAGAACACTGAAGCTTTCTTT CSVETRDRENTEAFF
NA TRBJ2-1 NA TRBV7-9 TGTGCCAGCAGCCGAGACACGTACAATGAGCAGTTCTTC CASSRDTYNEQFF
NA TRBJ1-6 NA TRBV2 TGTGCCAGCATTCCTTACAGGGCCGATTCACCCCTCCACTTT CASIPYRADSPLHF
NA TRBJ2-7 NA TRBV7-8 TGTGCCAGCAGCCTCGGGCGGGGAGTTACTTACGAGCAGTACTTC CASSLGRGVTYEQYF
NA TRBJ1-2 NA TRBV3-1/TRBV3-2 TGTGCCAGCAGCCAAGGCAATGGGAACGGCTACACCTTC CASSQGNGNGYTF
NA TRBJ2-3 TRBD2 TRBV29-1 TGCAGCGCCAGCAGCGGGGGGGCCCTTGATACGCAGTATTTT CSASSGGALDTQYF
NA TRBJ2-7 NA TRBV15 TGTGCCACCAGCAGAGATCGGCCCTCCGGGCAGTACTTC CATSRDRPSGQYF
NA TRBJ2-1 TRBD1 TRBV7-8 TGTGCCAGCAGCGAAACAGGGGGCTCCTACAATGAGCAGTTCTTC CASSETGGSYNEQFF
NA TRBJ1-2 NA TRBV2 TGTGCCAGCACTGACGGTTGGGGGTTTAACTATGGCTACACCTTC CASTDGWGFNYGYTF
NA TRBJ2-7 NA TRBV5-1 TGCGCCAGCAGCGGACCGGGGCCGACGGGACTCGAGCAGTACTTC CASSGPGPTGLEQYF
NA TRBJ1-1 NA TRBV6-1 TGTGCCAGCAACGAAGGACTGGTTGAAGCTTTCTTT CASNEGLVEAFF
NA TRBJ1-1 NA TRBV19 TGTGCCAGTAAAATACGGACTGAAGCTTTCTTT CASKIRTEAFF
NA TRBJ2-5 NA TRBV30 TGTGCCTGGAAGAGAGCAGGGGTGGAGACCCAGTACTTC CAWKRAGVETQYF
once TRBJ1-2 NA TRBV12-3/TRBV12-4 TGTGCCAGCAGCCCTATTAATTATGGCTACACCTTC CASSPINYGYTF
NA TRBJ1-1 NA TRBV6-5 TGTGCCAGCAGTAAATACTCGGGCACTGAAGCTTTCTTT CASSKYSGTEAFF
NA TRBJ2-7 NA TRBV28 TGTGCCAGCAGTTTCCCTGGGGGTTTCGCCGAGCAGTACTTC CASSFPGGFAEQYF
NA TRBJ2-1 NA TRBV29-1 TGCAGCGTTGATCACCGACCGGGACATGGGGGCAATGAGCAGTTCTTC CSVDHRPGHGGNEQFF
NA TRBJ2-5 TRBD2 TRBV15 TGTGCCACCGGTTGGGGGGGGATCCAGTACTTC CATGWGGIQYF
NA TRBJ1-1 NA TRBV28 TGTGCCAGCAGTTTATTCCTCTCTCGCGCTGAAGCTTTCTTT CASSLFLSRAEAFF
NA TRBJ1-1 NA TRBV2 TGTGCCAGCAGTGAAAAGTCTGGGGGCCCGAACACTGAAGCTTTCTTT CASSEKSGGPNTEAFF
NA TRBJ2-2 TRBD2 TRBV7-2 TGTGCCAGCAGCTTCACTAGCGGGGGTACCGGGGAGCTGTTTTTT CASSFTSGGTGELFF
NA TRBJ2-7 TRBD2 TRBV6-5 TGTGCCAGCAGTTCAGGACTAGCGGGGGATGACGAGCAGTACTTC CASSSGLAGDDEQYF
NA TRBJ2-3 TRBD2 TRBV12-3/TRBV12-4 TGTGCCAGCAGTTCCCGGGGGGCAGATACGCAGTATTTT CASSSRGADTQYF
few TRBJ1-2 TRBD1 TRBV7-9 TGTGCCAGCAGACAACAGGGGGCTAGCTATGGCTACACCTTC CASRQQGASYGYTF
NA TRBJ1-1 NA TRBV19 TGTGCCAGTAGTAGGAGGGGGACTGAAGCTTTCTTT CASSRRGTEAFF
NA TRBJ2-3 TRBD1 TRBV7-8 TGTGCCAGCAGCTTAGCTCCGGACAGGGGAAGCACAGATACGCAGTATTTT CASSLAPDRGSTDTQYF
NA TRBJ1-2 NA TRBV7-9 TGTGCCAGCAGCTCCCGGTTGGGCGGGGGGGCAGCTAACTATGGCTACACCTTC CASSSRLGGGAANYGYTF
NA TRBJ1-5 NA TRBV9 TGTGCCAGCAGCCCGGGGACGAGCAATCAGCCCCAGCATTTT CASSPGTSNQPQHF
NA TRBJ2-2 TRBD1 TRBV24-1 TGTGCCACCAGTGATCCACGGACAGGGAACACCGGGGAGCTGTTTTTT CATSDPRTGNTGELFF
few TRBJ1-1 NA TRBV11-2 TGTGCCAGCAGCTTATCAGGAGGGGTGGACACTGAAGCTTTCTTT CASSLSGGVDTEAFF
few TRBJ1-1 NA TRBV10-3 TGTGCCATCAGTGAAGTCGGAACCGGGAACACTGAAGCTTTCTTT CAISEVGTGNTEAFF
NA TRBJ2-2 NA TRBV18 TGTGCCAGCTCACCACTCGATAGCGCCGGGGAGCTGTTTTTT CASSPLDSAGELFF
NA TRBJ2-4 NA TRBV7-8 TGTGCCAGCAGCTTAATCCCACCTCCACTAGCCAAAAACATTCAGTACTTC CASSLIPPPLAKNIQYF
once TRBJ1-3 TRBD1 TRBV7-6 TGTGCCAGCAGCCAACGACAGGGAGGTACTGGAAACACCATATATTTT CASSQRQGGTGNTIYF
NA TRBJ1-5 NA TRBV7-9 TGTGCCAGCAGCTTAGCGACCACTAGCAATCAGCCCCAGCATTTT CASSLATTSNQPQHF